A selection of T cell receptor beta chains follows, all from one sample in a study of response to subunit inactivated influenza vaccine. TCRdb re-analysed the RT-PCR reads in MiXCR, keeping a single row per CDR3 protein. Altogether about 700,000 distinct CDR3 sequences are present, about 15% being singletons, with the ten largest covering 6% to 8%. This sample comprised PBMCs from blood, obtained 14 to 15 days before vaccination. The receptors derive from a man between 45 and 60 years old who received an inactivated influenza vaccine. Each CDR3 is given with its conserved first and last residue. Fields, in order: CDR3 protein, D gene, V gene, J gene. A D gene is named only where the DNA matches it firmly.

cdr3_aa: CASSPRTGVRETQYF
d_call: TRBD1
v_call: TRBV11-2
j_call: TRBJ2-5

cdr3_aa: CASSPPMRGGSDEQFF
d_call: TRBD2
v_call: TRBV18
j_call: TRBJ2-1

cdr3_aa: CASSALDRGATGELFF
d_call: TRBD1
v_call: TRBV11-2
j_call: TRBJ2-2

cdr3_aa: CASSPRGGEGEQFF
d_call: TRBD2
v_call: TRBV7-9
j_call: TRBJ2-1

cdr3_aa: CAWSRGVGGSPDTQYF
d_call: TRBD1
v_call: TRBV30
j_call: TRBJ2-3

cdr3_aa: CASSYLVGGLHGYTF
d_call: -
v_call: TRBV6-2/TRBV6-3
j_call: TRBJ1-2

cdr3_aa: CASSEAVGQGQGHEQYF
d_call: TRBD1
v_call: TRBV2
j_call: TRBJ2-7

cdr3_aa: CATLAGALANTGELFF
d_call: TRBD2
v_call: TRBV24-1
j_call: TRBJ2-2

cdr3_aa: CSVAYRDDQPQHF
d_call: -
v_call: TRBV29-1
j_call: TRBJ1-5

cdr3_aa: CASSLAGFGDEQYF
d_call: -
v_call: TRBV12-3/TRBV12-4
j_call: TRBJ2-7

cdr3_aa: CASSAGHVGGYTF
d_call: -
v_call: TRBV6-2/TRBV6-3
j_call: TRBJ1-2

cdr3_aa: CASSYRLGLDNEQFF
d_call: -
v_call: TRBV5-1
j_call: TRBJ2-1

cdr3_aa: CASSSVTSGSWNEQFF
d_call: TRBD2
v_call: TRBV11-1
j_call: TRBJ2-1

cdr3_aa: CASSSLSQDRGTYEQYF
d_call: TRBD1
v_call: TRBV6-5
j_call: TRBJ2-7

cdr3_aa: CASSLSAGTADTQYF
d_call: -
v_call: TRBV5-1
j_call: TRBJ2-3

cdr3_aa: CSARDQGGPKSDTQYF
d_call: TRBD2
v_call: TRBV20-1
j_call: TRBJ2-3

cdr3_aa: CASSPGSQGLNTEAFF
d_call: -
v_call: TRBV5-8
j_call: TRBJ1-1

cdr3_aa: CSATSGGVIYGYTF
d_call: TRBD1
v_call: TRBV20-1
j_call: TRBJ1-2

cdr3_aa: CASSQRGFLGNTIYF
d_call: -
v_call: TRBV13
j_call: TRBJ1-3

cdr3_aa: CASSQQDSSYEQYF
d_call: -
v_call: TRBV4-3
j_call: TRBJ2-7

cdr3_aa: CASSPGNGEQFF
d_call: -
v_call: TRBV7-9
j_call: TRBJ2-1

cdr3_aa: CASSLVLGYSGANVLTF
d_call: -
v_call: TRBV11-2
j_call: TRBJ2-6

cdr3_aa: CASSLYSSEQYF
d_call: -
v_call: TRBV28
j_call: TRBJ2-7

cdr3_aa: CASSQKAPGHGSYEQYF
d_call: -
v_call: TRBV6-1
j_call: TRBJ2-7

cdr3_aa: CASSLSFRSGNTIYF
d_call: -
v_call: TRBV12-3/TRBV12-4
j_call: TRBJ1-3

cdr3_aa: CASSLVQRADQFF
d_call: -
v_call: TRBV5-1
j_call: TRBJ2-1

cdr3_aa: CASSFVGAYNEQFF
d_call: -
v_call: TRBV5-1
j_call: TRBJ2-1

cdr3_aa: CASSPRHLPNTEAFF
d_call: -
v_call: TRBV7-2
j_call: TRBJ1-1

cdr3_aa: CATSSGGATNEKLFF
d_call: -
v_call: TRBV15
j_call: TRBJ1-4

cdr3_aa: CATSRVQGFFSNTGELFF
d_call: -
v_call: TRBV15
j_call: TRBJ2-2

cdr3_aa: CAISENEYEQYF
d_call: -
v_call: TRBV10-3
j_call: TRBJ2-7

cdr3_aa: CSVEAEGAREAFF
d_call: TRBD1
v_call: TRBV29-1
j_call: TRBJ1-1

cdr3_aa: CASSYSERGRAEAFF
d_call: TRBD1
v_call: TRBV6-5
j_call: TRBJ1-1

cdr3_aa: CASSYDQGNEQYF
d_call: -
v_call: TRBV6-5
j_call: TRBJ2-7

cdr3_aa: CAISDPGLAGAPDTQYF
d_call: TRBD2
v_call: TRBV10-3
j_call: TRBJ2-3

cdr3_aa: CASSFVDLNEQFF
d_call: -
v_call: TRBV28
j_call: TRBJ2-1

cdr3_aa: CASSIGLVMDIQYF
d_call: -
v_call: TRBV19
j_call: TRBJ2-4

cdr3_aa: CASSRFAGLALLSDTQYF
d_call: -
v_call: TRBV11-1
j_call: TRBJ2-3

cdr3_aa: CASTRDRASEQFF
d_call: TRBD1
v_call: TRBV27
j_call: TRBJ2-1

cdr3_aa: CASRRSPGPYEQYF
d_call: -
v_call: TRBV6-1
j_call: TRBJ2-7

cdr3_aa: CAWSVFLGVNTEAFF
d_call: -
v_call: TRBV30
j_call: TRBJ1-1

cdr3_aa: CSARAAGGEQFF
d_call: TRBD2
v_call: TRBV20-1
j_call: TRBJ2-1

cdr3_aa: CASRYSLGGSGNTIYF
d_call: -
v_call: TRBV5-1
j_call: TRBJ1-3

cdr3_aa: CASSTTRDTNYEQYF
d_call: -
v_call: TRBV7-9
j_call: TRBJ2-7

cdr3_aa: CASSQEWRGYTGELFF
d_call: -
v_call: TRBV4-3
j_call: TRBJ2-2

cdr3_aa: CASSPGTSTYEQYF
d_call: -
v_call: TRBV9
j_call: TRBJ2-7

cdr3_aa: CASREGQGNYGYTF
d_call: TRBD1
v_call: TRBV19
j_call: TRBJ1-2

cdr3_aa: CASSWTGRLNTGELFF
d_call: TRBD1
v_call: TRBV7-9
j_call: TRBJ2-2

cdr3_aa: CASSQDQGPRSAFF
d_call: -
v_call: TRBV4-3
j_call: TRBJ1-1

cdr3_aa: CASSHRGFNTEAFF
d_call: TRBD1
v_call: TRBV3-1
j_call: TRBJ1-1

cdr3_aa: CSASSWVRQEHEQYF
d_call: -
v_call: TRBV20-1
j_call: TRBJ2-7

cdr3_aa: CASRKDPGATNQPQHF
d_call: -
v_call: TRBV6-1
j_call: TRBJ1-5

cdr3_aa: CASTGRGEDTQYF
d_call: -
v_call: TRBV5-1
j_call: TRBJ2-3

cdr3_aa: CASSQEIGTQYF
d_call: -
v_call: TRBV4-1
j_call: TRBJ2-5

cdr3_aa: CASSFNRDRNVQYF
d_call: -
v_call: TRBV6-2/TRBV6-3
j_call: TRBJ2-4

cdr3_aa: CASNPGLAGVSNTGELFF
d_call: TRBD2
v_call: TRBV28
j_call: TRBJ2-2

cdr3_aa: CASSLDSRNKQFF
d_call: -
v_call: TRBV11-3
j_call: TRBJ2-1

cdr3_aa: CASSLRGSTGELFF
d_call: -
v_call: TRBV5-6
j_call: TRBJ2-2